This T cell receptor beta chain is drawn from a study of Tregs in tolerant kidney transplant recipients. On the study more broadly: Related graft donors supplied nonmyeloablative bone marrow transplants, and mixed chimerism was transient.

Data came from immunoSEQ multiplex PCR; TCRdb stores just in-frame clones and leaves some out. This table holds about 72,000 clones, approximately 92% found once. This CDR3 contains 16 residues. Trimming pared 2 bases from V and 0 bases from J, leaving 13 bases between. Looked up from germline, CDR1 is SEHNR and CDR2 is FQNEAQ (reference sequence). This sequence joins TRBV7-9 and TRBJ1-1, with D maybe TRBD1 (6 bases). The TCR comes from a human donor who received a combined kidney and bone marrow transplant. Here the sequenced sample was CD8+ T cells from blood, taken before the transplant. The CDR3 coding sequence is TGTGCCAGCAGCTTAACAGGGCCTAGAATGAACACTGAAGCTTTCTTT. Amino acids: CASSLTGPRMNTEAFF.